A single sample is the source of the 25 T cell receptor beta chains below, sequenced in a study of T-cell memory formation after mild COVID-19. TCRdb reprocessed the 5' RACE reads via MiXCR and lists one record per CDR3 protein. Of around 430,000 distinct CDR3 sequences detected, roughly 15% appear once; the ten largest clones hold approximately 21%. The sample taken for sequencing was PBMCs or a T cell subset sorted from them (not recorded which). The receptor source for this set is a man in his late teens or twenties who had mild COVID-19 (a few samples of this study predate the infection). Cell type and time point are not known.

This clonotype was counted between two and nine times. The chain carries TRBV7-6 and TRBJ2-2; D assignment may be TRBD1 or TRBD2 (7 bases each). This CDR3 has 13 residues. Trimming stripped 7 bases from V and 5 bases from J, with 11 bases between. Germline V gene sequence: CDR1 SGHVS, CDR2 FNYEAQ. CDR3 in DNA: TGTGCCAGCACCAGGGGGGGGACCGGGGAGCTGTTTTTT. Translated: CASTRGGTGELFF.

This chain connects TRBV2 to TRBJ1-1, with D perhaps matching TRBD1 (6 bases). From germline, CDR1 is SNHLY and CDR2 FYNNEI. Trimming shortened V by 0 bases and J by 6 bases, and 8 bases separated the two germline ends. This CDR3 spans 13 amino acids. This CDR3 reads CASSEARTAEAFF. DNA for the CDR3: TGTGCCAGCAGTGAAGCGAGGACAGCTGAAGCTTTCTTT.

J is TRBJ2-5 and V is TRBV6-5, with a tentative D call TRBD1 (5 bases). Trimming pared 9 bases from V and 4 bases from J, leaving 12 bases between. CDR1 and CDR2 from the germline V gene are MNHEY and SVGAGI. The CDR3 runs 12 residues. The DNA for the CDR3 is TGTGCCAGTAAGGGGCGAGGAGAGACCCAGTACTTC. The encoded protein is CASKGRGETQYF.

The chain carries TRBV12-3 or TRBV12-4 and TRBJ1-3; D call uncertain. V was pared by 5 bases and J by 0 bases, with 11 bases between. The CDR3 spans 15 residues. The CDR3 is CASSIDGGSGNTIYF. CDR3 in DNA: TGTGCCAGCAGTATTGACGGAGGCTCTGGAAACACCATATATTTT.

The genes are TRBV7-2 and TRBJ1-6, with 7 nucleotides matching TRBD1. This CDR3 spans 15 amino acids. The J segment lost 7 bases and the V segment lost 3 bases, leaving 6 bases of the junction unmatched. CDR1 and CDR2 from the germline V gene are SGHTA and FQGNSA. The CDR3 nucleotides read TGTGCCAGCAGCTTCGGAGACAGGGCGAATTCACCCCTCCACTTT. Protein: CASSFGDRANSPLHF.

This clonotype has more than one count but fewer than ten. The chain links TRBV6-6 to TRBJ2-5; D gene uncertain. Trimming cost V 2 bases and J 1 base, with 11 bases left between them. Germline lookup yields CDR1 MNHNY and CDR2 SVGAGI (reference sequence). The CDR3 sequence is 15 residues long. The CDR3 region is CASSYAVALQETQYF. The CDR3 DNA is TGTGCCAGCAGTTACGCCGTGGCACTCCAAGAGACCCAGTACTTC.

This clonotype was seen many times. The V gene is TRBV7-2, the J gene TRBJ2-3, with D maybe TRBD2 (5 bases). CDR1 SGHTA and CDR2 FQGNSA come from the germline V gene. The CDR3 length is 15 residues. V lost 2 bases and J lost 0, with 9 bases in between. DNA of the CDR3: TGTGCCAGCAGCTTATCAGCGGCTAGCACAGATACGCAGTATTTT. This translates into CASSLSAASTDTQYF. Supplemented by reference TRBV7-2 and TRBJ2-3, the full variable domain reads GAGVSQSPSNKVTEKGKDVELRCDPISGHTALYWYRQSLGQGLEFLIYFQGNSAPDKSGLPSDRFSAERTGGSVSTLTIQRTQQEDSAVYLCASSLSAASTDTQYFGPGTRLTVL.

The rearrangement links TRBV19 to TRBJ2-1; the D gene is possibly TRBD2 (6 bases). The germline V and J ends were trimmed by 7 bases and 9 bases, with 13 bases remaining between them. CDR3 size: 12 residues. Germline CDR1 and CDR2: LNHDA and SQIVND (reference sequence). The CDR3 DNA sequence: TGTGCCAGTATCGGGGGAGGCGGTGAGCAGTTCTTC. Protein product: CASIGGGGEQFF.

The chain uses TRBV7-3 and TRBJ1-1, with 9 bases identical to TRBD1. Trimming cost V 5 bases and J 4 bases; bases outside gene matches: 5. Germline V gene sequence: CDR1 SGHTA, CDR2 FQGTGA. The CDR3 is made up of 14 amino acids. The CDR3 protein is CASSPQGAFTEAFF. The CDR3 nucleotides are TGTGCCAGCAGCCCACAGGGGGCGTTCACTGAAGCTTTCTTT.

The chain recombines TRBV20-1 with TRBJ2-3; no clear D gene. Germline assignment: CDR1 DFQATT and CDR2 SNEGSKA (reference sequence). This CDR3 is 14 amino acids long. The ends were cut back, 1 base at V and 3 bases at J, with 11 bases in the middle. The CDR3 sequence: CSARVGGRTDTQYF. Written as DNA, the CDR3 is TGCAGTGCTAGAGTGGGCGGCAGGACAGATACGCAGTATTTT.

This clonotype was seen more than once but under ten times. This chain connects TRBV29-1 to TRBJ2-3; D uncertain. This CDR3 spans 13 amino acids. Germline V CDR1 and CDR2: SQVTM, ANQGSEA. V dropped 2 bases and J dropped 1 base, with 7 bases sitting between them. CDR3 DNA sequence: TGCAGCGTTGAATCGTCGGGCACAGATACGCAGTATTTT. Residues: CSVESSGTDTQYF.

This sequence joins TRBV7-9 and TRBJ2-1; tentatively, D is TRBD1 or TRBD2 (5 bases each). Between the trimmed V and J ends, which lost 1 base and 0 bases, there was a span of 16 bases. CDR1 SEHNR and CDR2 FQNEAQ come from the germline V gene (reference sequence). There are 18 residues in the CDR3. The CDR3, as DNA: TGTGCCAGCAGCTTAGTTCTTGGCGCGAGGGGCTCCTACAATGAGCAGTTCTTC. Its protein is CASSLVLGARGSYNEQFF.

The rearrangement links TRBV7-2 to TRBJ1-5; 7 bases are shared with TRBD1. CDR1 and CDR2 from the germline V gene are SGHTA and FQGNSA. The CDR3 runs to 17 residues. The junction had 7 bases not matched to a gene; V was cut back by 0 bases and J by 2 bases. CDR3 residues: CASSLAGPGGGNQPQHF. The CDR3 DNA sequence: TGTGCCAGCAGCTTAGCGGGTCCAGGGGGGGGCAATCAGCCCCAGCATTTT.

This chain uses TRBV4-2 with TRBJ1-5; D ambiguous. Germline V CDR1 and CDR2: LGHNA, YNFKEQ. This CDR3 comprises 13 residues. Trimming shortened V by 2 bases and J by 4 bases, and 6 bases separated the two germline ends. CDR3 bases: TGTGCCAGCAGCCAATCGGAGAATCAGCCCCAGCATTTT. Translated, it gives CASSQSENQPQHF.

The table lists this clonotype with a few counts. The DNA of the CDR3 is TGCGCCAGCAGCCAAGAAGTGGACAGATCGAACACTGAAGCTTTCTTT. Amino acids: CASSQEVDRSNTEAFF. This chain uses TRBV4-3 with TRBJ1-1; D might be TRBD1 (6 bases). CDR3 size: 16 residues. Trimming removed 0 bases at V and 1 base at J, with 12 bases between. Germline CDR1 LGHNA, CDR2 YSLEER.

This clonotype was picked up a small number of times. The chain's CDR3 is CASSQDYGGEQFF. The CDR3 region has the DNA TGCGCCAGCAGCCAAGATTACGGGGGCGAGCAGTTCTTC. The rearrangement joins TRBV4-3 to TRBJ2-1; D might be TRBD1 or TRBD2, each matching 6 bases. The CDR3 covers 13 residues. The V end lost 0 bases, the J end lost 10 bases, and 10 bases lay between the germline ends. The germline V gene encodes CDR1 LGHNA and CDR2 YSLEER.

This rearrangement joins TRBV7-3 to TRBJ2-3; TRBD2 matches 13 bases. CDR3 length: 15 residues. Trimming took 5 bases from V and 5 from J; bases not matched to a gene: 4. Germline V gene lookup returns CDR1 SGHTA and CDR2 FQGTGA. CDR3 sequence (DNA): TGTGCCAGCAGCGTTGGACTAGCGGGGGTAGATACGCAGTATTTT. This encodes CASSVGLAGVDTQYF.

This chain uses TRBV7-9 with TRBJ1-2; D is uncertain. Trimming took 1 base from V and 8 from J, leaving 8 bases between them. The CDR3 spans 12 residues. Germline loops: CDR1 SEHNR, CDR2 FQNEAQ (reference sequence). The DNA of the CDR3 is TGTGCCAGCAGCTTAGGGCGGATAGGCTACACCTTC. Protein: CASSLGRIGYTF.

The gene calls are TRBV5-6 and TRBJ1-2; D possibly corresponds to TRBD1 (6 bases). This CDR3 is built from 18 residues. Germline V gives CDR1 SGHDT, CDR2 YYEEEE. V was trimmed by 1 base and J by 0 bases, leaving 19 bases between them. CDR3 DNA: TGTGCCAGCAGCTTGCTCCTTTCGGGCGGGACATCTAACTATGGCTACACCTTC. Protein: CASSLLLSGGTSNYGYTF.

The chain carries TRBV20-1 and TRBJ2-7; D unclear. The V gene's germline CDR1 is DFQATT and CDR2 SNEGSKA (reference sequence). CDR3 length: 11 amino acids. V was pared by 5 bases and J by 7 bases, with 12 bases between. The DNA of the CDR3 is TGCAGTGCTCTAGATTTGCGAGAGCAGTACTTC. Translation gives CSALDLREQYF.

This chain links TRBV20-1 with TRBJ2-1, with unresolved D. The length of the CDR3 is 11 residues. Trimming cost V 2 bases and J 7 bases, with 6 bases left between them. CDR1 and CDR2 (germline): DFQATT, SNEGSKA (reference sequence). CDR3 residues: CSARRRNEQFF. For the CDR3, the DNA is TGCAGTGCTAGAAGGCGGAATGAGCAGTTCTTC.

This clonotype came up a few times. This sequence joins TRBV2 and TRBJ1-1; 7 nucleotides line up with TRBD1. Germline CDR1 is SNHLY and CDR2 is FYNNEI. The CDR3 runs to 13 residues. V lost 10 bases, J lost 2 bases, and 7 bases stayed unmatched. Here the CDR3 DNA reads TGTGCCATCCAAGACAGGGACAACACTGAAGCTTTCTTT. Its translation is CAIQDRDNTEAFF.

The chain joins TRBV9 to TRBJ1-1; 8 bases map to TRBD1. The CDR3 length is 13 residues. V lost 4 bases and J lost 5; bases outside the gene matches: 4. Germline CDR1 is SGDLS and CDR2 is YYNGEE. The CDR3 DNA reads TGTGCCAGCAGCTTCAACAGGGGGACTGAAGCTTTCTTT. Its translation: CASSFNRGTEAFF.

The genes are TRBV9 and TRBJ2-1; D remains ambiguous. Trimming stripped 3 bases from V and 4 bases from J, with 8 bases between. Per the germline V gene, CDR1 is SGDLS and CDR2 is YYNGEE. The length of the CDR3 is 13 residues. The CDR3 nucleotides read TGTGCCAGCAGCGGACAAGAATACAATGAGCAGTTCTTC. The encoded protein is CASSGQEYNEQFF.

The rearrangement links TRBV10-1 to TRBJ2-5, with TRBD2 matching 7 bases. Germline CDR1 WNHNN, CDR2 SYGVQD (reference sequence). The CDR3 loop spans 14 amino acids. The junction had 0 bases not matched to a gene; V was cut back by 0 bases and J by 2 bases. The CDR3 sequence is CASSESGGQETQYF. The CDR3 DNA sequence: TGCGCCAGCAGTGAGTCGGGAGGGCAAGAGACCCAGTACTTC.